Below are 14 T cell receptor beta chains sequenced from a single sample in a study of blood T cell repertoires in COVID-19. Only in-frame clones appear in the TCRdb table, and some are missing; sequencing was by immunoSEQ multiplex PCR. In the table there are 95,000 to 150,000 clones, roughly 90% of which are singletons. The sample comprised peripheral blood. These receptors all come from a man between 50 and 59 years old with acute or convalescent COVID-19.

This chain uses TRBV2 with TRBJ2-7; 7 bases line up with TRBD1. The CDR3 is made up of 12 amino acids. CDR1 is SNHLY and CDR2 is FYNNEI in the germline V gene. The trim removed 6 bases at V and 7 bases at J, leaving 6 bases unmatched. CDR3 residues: CASRLDRVEQYF. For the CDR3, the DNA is TGTGCCAGCAGACTAGACAGGGTTGAGCAGTACTTC.

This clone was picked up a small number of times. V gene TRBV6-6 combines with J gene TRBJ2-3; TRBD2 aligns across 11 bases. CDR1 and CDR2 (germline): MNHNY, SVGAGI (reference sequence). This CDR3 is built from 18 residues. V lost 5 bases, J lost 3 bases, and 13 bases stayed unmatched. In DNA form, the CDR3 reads TGTGCCAGCAGTCGTCTTCCCTCCTCTAGCGGGAGGACAGATACGCAGTATTTT. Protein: CASSRLPSSSGRTDTQYF.

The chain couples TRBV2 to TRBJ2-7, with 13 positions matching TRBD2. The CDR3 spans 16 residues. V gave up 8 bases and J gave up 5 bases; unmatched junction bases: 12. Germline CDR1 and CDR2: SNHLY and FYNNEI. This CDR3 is CASSGTSGIARDEQYF. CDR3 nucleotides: TGTGCCAGCTCCGGGACTAGCGGGATAGCTCGGGACGAGCAGTACTTC.

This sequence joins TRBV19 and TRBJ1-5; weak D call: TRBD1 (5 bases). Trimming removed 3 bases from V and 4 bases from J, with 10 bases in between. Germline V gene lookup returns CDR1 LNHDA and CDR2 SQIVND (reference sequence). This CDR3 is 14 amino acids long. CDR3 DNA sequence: TGTGCCAGTAGTATGATGGGGGGGAATCAGCCCCAGCATTTT. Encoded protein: CASSMMGGNQPQHF. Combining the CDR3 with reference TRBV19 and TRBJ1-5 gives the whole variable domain DGGITQSPKYLFRKEGQNVTLSCEQNLNHDAMYWYRQDPGQGLRLIYYSQIVNDFQKGDIAEGYSVSREKKESFPLTVTSAQKNPTAFYLCASSMMGGNQPQHFGDGTRLSIL.

The CDR3 DNA is TGTGCCAGCAGCTTAGTGGGGACTAGCGGGAGGGTCCCCTACGAGCAGTACTTC. It is translated as CASSLVGTSGRVPYEQYF. V gene TRBV7-2 combines with J gene TRBJ2-7; 16 nucleotides align to TRBD2. V dropped 1 base and J dropped 2; count of bases not matched to a gene: 5. This CDR3 is 18 amino acids long. CDR1 and CDR2 from the germline V gene are SGHTA and FQGNSA.

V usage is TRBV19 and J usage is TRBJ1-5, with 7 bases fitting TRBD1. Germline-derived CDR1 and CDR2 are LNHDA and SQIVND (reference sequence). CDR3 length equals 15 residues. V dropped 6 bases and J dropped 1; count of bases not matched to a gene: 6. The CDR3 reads CASRTGRRSNQPQHF. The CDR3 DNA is TGTGCCAGTAGGACAGGGAGACGGAGCAATCAGCCCCAGCATTTT. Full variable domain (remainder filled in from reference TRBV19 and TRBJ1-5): DGGITQSPKYLFRKEGQNVTLSCEQNLNHDAMYWYRQDPGQGLRLIYYSQIVNDFQKGDIAEGYSVSREKKESFPLTVTSAQKNPTAFYLCASRTGRRSNQPQHFGDGTRLSIL.

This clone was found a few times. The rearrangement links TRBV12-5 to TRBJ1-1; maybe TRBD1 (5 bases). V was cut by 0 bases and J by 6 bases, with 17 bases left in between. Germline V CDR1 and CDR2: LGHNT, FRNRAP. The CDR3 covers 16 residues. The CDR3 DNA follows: TGTGCTAGTGGTTTGGTACCAGGCAGGGTTTTATCTGAAGCTTTCTTT. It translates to CASGLVPGRVLSEAFF.

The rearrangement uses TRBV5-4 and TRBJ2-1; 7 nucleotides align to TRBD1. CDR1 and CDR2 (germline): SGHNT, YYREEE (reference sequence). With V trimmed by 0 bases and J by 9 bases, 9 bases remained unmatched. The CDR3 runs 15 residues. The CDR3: CASSLVGQTTGEQFF. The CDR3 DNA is TGTGCCAGCAGCTTGGTGGGACAGACTACAGGTGAGCAGTTCTTC.

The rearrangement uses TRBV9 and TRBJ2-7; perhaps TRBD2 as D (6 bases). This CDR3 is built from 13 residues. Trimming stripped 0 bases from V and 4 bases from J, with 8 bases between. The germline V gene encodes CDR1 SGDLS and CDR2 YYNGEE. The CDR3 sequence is CASSVGGEYEQYF. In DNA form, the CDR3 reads TGTGCCAGCAGCGTAGGGGGGGAGTACGAGCAGTACTTC.

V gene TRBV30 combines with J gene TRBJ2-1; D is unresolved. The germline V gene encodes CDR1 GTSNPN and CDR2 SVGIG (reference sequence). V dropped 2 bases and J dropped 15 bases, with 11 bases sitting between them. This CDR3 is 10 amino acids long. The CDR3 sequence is CAWSRSELFF. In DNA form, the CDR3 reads TGTGCCTGGAGTAGGAGCGAACTGTTCTTC.

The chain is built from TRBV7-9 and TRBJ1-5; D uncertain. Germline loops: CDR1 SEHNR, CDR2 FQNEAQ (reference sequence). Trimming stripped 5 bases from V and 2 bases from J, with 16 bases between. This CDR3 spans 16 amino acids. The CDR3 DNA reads TGTGCCAGCAGCCTCACGGGCGGGCAGGGCAATCAGCCCCAGCATTTT. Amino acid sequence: CASSLTGGQGNQPQHF.

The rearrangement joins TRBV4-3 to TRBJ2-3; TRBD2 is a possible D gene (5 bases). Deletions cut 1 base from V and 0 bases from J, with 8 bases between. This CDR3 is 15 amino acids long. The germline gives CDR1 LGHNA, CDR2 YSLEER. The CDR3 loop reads CASSQATRSTDTQYF. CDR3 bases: TGCGCCAGCAGCCAAGCCACTAGGAGCACAGATACGCAGTATTTT.

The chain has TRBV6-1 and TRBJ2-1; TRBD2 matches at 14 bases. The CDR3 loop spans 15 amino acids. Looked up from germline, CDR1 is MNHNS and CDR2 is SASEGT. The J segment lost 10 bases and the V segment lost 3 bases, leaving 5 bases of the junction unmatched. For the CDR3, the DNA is TGTGCCAGCAGTGAGACTAGCGGGAGGGCCTGGGAGCAGTTCTTC. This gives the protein CASSETSGRAWEQFF.

The CDR3: CASSGTSGTLSYEQYF. In nucleotides, the CDR3 is TGCGCCAGCAGCGGGACTAGCGGGACCCTCTCCTACGAGCAGTACTTC. This chain links TRBV5-1 with TRBJ2-7, with 13 bases aligning to TRBD2. The germline V gene has CDR1 SGHRS and CDR2 YFSETQ. J lost 0 bases, V lost 4 bases, and 4 bases had no gene match. The CDR3 totals 16 residues. The full variable domain, in which reference TRBV5-1 and TRBJ2-7 provide the parts outside the CDR3, is KAGVTQTPRYLIKTRGQQVTLSCSPISGHRSVSWYQQTPGQGLQFLFEYFSETQRNKGNFPGRFSGRQFSNSRSEMNVSTLELGDSALYLCASSGTSGTLSYEQYFGPGTRLTVT.